Shown below are 27 T cell receptor beta chains from a single sample sequenced in a study of glioma-infiltrating T cells after dendritic cell vaccination. Here immunoSEQ multiplex PCR was the method, and the copy in TCRdb shows in-frame clones only, minus some. The table shows more than 85,000 clones, with 85% occurring only once. The sample consisted of blood, taken before dendritic cell vaccination. All receptors derive from a human donor with glioblastoma.

As to this clone: Other DNA sequences in the same sample also yield this CDR3. The chain carries TRBV18 and TRBJ1-1; unclear D gene. V shed 2 bases and J shed 1 base, with 5 bases lying between them. Germline V gene sequence: CDR1 KGHSH, CDR2 LQKENI. The CDR3 has 13 amino acids. The CDR3 DNA reads as TGTGCCAGCTCACCAGGGCAGAACACTGAAGCTTTCTTT. Translating it yields CASSPGQNTEAFF.

The rearrangement uses TRBV25-1 and TRBJ2-7, with D maybe TRBD1 (5 bases). The CDR3 covers 12 residues. Germline CDR1 MGHDK, CDR2 SYGVNS. The V end lost 6 bases, the J end lost 5 bases, and 11 bases lay between the germline ends. CDR3 residues: CASSNRRNEQYF. The CDR3 nucleotides are TGTGCCAGCAGCAACAGGAGAAACGAGCAGTACTTC.

In its sample, this clone was seen once. This rearrangement joins TRBV30 to TRBJ2-1; 13 bases line up with TRBD2. This CDR3 comprises 17 residues. The J segment lost 8 bases and the V segment lost 2 bases, leaving 12 bases of the junction unmatched. Looked up from germline, CDR1 is GTSNPN and CDR2 is SVGIG (reference sequence). CDR3 bases: TGTGCCTGGAGTTTCATAGGACTAGCGGGAGAACCCGATGAGCAGTTCTTC. Translation: CAWSFIGLAGEPDEQFF. Full variable domain (remainder filled in from reference TRBV30 and TRBJ2-1): SQTIHQWPATLVQPVGSPLSLECTVEGTSNPNLYWYRQAAGRGLQLLFYSVGIGQISSEVPQNLSASRPQDRQFILSSKKLLLSDSGFYLCAWSFIGLAGEPDEQFFGPGTRLTVL.

CDR3 amino acids: CASSIGRVGNGYTF. The DNA of the CDR3 is TGTGCCAGTAGTATAGGCAGGGTCGGAAATGGCTACACCTTC. The gene calls are TRBV19 and TRBJ1-2, with D possibly being TRBD1 (5 bases). Germline CDR1 and CDR2: LNHDA and SQIVND (reference sequence). The CDR3 is 14 amino acids. V was trimmed by 1 base and J by 6 bases, leaving 12 bases between them.

Concerning this clone itself: The junction and the germline gene differ at one end; a read error may be behind it. The chain has TRBV18 and TRBJ1-1, with D maybe TRBD1 (6 bases). Germline loops: CDR1 KGHSH, CDR2 LQKENI. The CDR3 consists of 13 residues. The CDR3 nucleotides read TGTGCCAGTTCACTCGGGCGGGGGGCCGAAGCTTTCTTT. It specifies CASSLGRGAEAFF.

The rearrangement joins TRBV10-3 to TRBJ2-5, with TRBD2 identical over 10 bases. Germline V gene data show CDR1 as ENHRY and CDR2 as SYGVKD. J was trimmed by 5 bases and V by 2 bases; bases with no gene match: 5. The CDR3 consists of 15 residues. This CDR3 is CAISEESSGSETQYF. CDR3 coding DNA: TGTGCCATCAGTGAGGAGTCTAGCGGGAGTGAGACCCAGTACTTC.

This clone was counted once. The chain recombines TRBV2 with TRBJ1-2, with 7 nucleotides matching TRBD1. The CDR3 contains 13 residues. V dropped 4 bases and J dropped 6; count of bases not matched to a gene: 5. The germline CDR1 and CDR2 sequences are SNHLY and FYNNEI. The CDR3 reads CASSGGQTDGYTF. DNA for the CDR3: TGTGCCAGCAGTGGGGGACAGACGGATGGCTACACCTTC.

This clone was counted once. The genes are TRBV7-3 and TRBJ1-1; 12 bases are a match to TRBD1. Germline V gene lookup returns CDR1 SGHTA and CDR2 FQGTGA. The CDR3 has 17 amino acids. The V and J ends lost 5 bases and 10 bases, in that order; junction bases with no gene match: 17. Here the CDR3 reads CASSQTRDRGPPGRAFF. The CDR3 DNA reads TGTGCCAGCAGCCAAACCCGGGACAGGGGGCCCCCGGGGCGAGCTTTCTTT.

The rearrangement links TRBV7-8 to TRBJ2-7; D may be TRBD1 (6 bases). Between the trimmed V and J ends, which lost 5 bases and 3 bases, there was a span of 11 bases. The CDR3 spans 13 residues. CDR1 is SGHVS, CDR2 FQNEAQ, per germline. The CDR3 sequence: CASSPTGSYEQYF. Here the CDR3 DNA reads TGTGCCAGCAGCCCTACAGGGAGCTACGAGCAGTACTTC.

The chain uses TRBV18 and TRBJ2-5, with D uncertain. The germline V gene has CDR1 KGHSH and CDR2 LQKENI. V dropped 3 bases and J dropped 2 bases, with 7 bases sitting between them. The CDR3 is made up of 13 amino acids. CDR3 protein: CASSPPSQETQYF. CDR3 DNA: TGTGCCAGCTCACCTCCTAGTCAAGAGACCCAGTACTTC.

The chain employs TRBV5-1 and TRBJ2-7; TRBD1 aligns across 9 bases. Germline V gene lookup returns CDR1 SGHRS and CDR2 YFSETQ. There are 13 residues in the CDR3. V trimming: 5 bases; J trimming: 3 bases; junction bases outside the gene matches: 3. The CDR3, as DNA: TGCGCCAGCAGAGGGACAGGGAACTACGAGCAGTACTTC. Translated: CASRGTGNYEQYF.

This chain links TRBV25-1 with TRBJ2-2, with 9 bases fitting TRBD1. Germline V gene lookup returns CDR1 MGHDK and CDR2 SYGVNS. This CDR3 is 15 amino acids long. After removal of 5 bases from V and 5 bases from J, the junction contained 6 bases not matched to a gene. CDR3 coding DNA: TGTGCCAGCAGTTACGGACAGGGGAGGACCGGGGAGCTGTTTTTT. Its translation is CASSYGQGRTGELFF. The full variable domain, in which reference TRBV25-1 and TRBJ2-2 provide the parts outside the CDR3, is EADIYQTPRYLVIGTGKKITLECSQTMGHDKMYWYQQDPGMELHLIHYSYGVNSTEKGDLSSESTVSRIRTEHFPLTLESARPSHTSQYLCASSYGQGRTGELFFGEGSRLTVL.

This chain connects TRBV5-1 to TRBJ1-2; possible D gene TRBD1, 5 bases. V was clipped by 1 base and J by 5 bases, with 12 bases between them. There are 14 residues in the CDR3. Germline assignment: CDR1 SGHRS and CDR2 YFSETQ. DNA of the CDR3: TGCGCCAGCAGCTTGAGTCCGGGGGGGTATGGCTACACCTTC. It yields the protein CASSLSPGGYGYTF.

The chain uses TRBV5-1 and TRBJ2-5; D not resolved. The assigned J gene may be wrong: the sequence end matches TRBJ2-7 better. CDR3 length: 13 residues. Germline assignment: CDR1 SGHRS and CDR2 YFSETQ. The CDR3 protein is CASSLVLVGEQYF. The DNA for the CDR3 is TGCGCCAGCAGCTTGGTGCTAGTTGGCGAGCAGTACTTC.

In DNA, the CDR3 is TGTGCCAGCAGCTTAGGGGGGCGAAATGAAAAACTGTTTTTT. Translating gives CASSLGGRNEKLFF. The rearrangement joins TRBV7-2 to TRBJ1-4; D is possibly TRBD1 (6 bases). The V gene lost 1 base and the J gene lost 5 bases, with 8 bases spanning the gap. From germline, CDR1 is SGHTA and CDR2 FQGNSA. The CDR3 has 14 residues. The full variable domain, with the rest looked up from reference TRBV7-2 and TRBJ1-4, is GAGVSQSPSNKVTEKGKDVELRCDPISGHTALYWYRQSLGQGLEFLIYFQGNSAPDKSGLPSDRFSAERTGGSVSTLTIQRTQQEDSAVYLCASSLGGRNEKLFFGSGTQLSVL.

The chain uses TRBV11-3 and TRBJ1-2, with D tentatively TRBD1 (5 bases). The CDR3 is 16 amino acids. Germline V gene lookup returns CDR1 SGHNT and CDR2 YENEEA. With 0 bases removed from V and 1 base from J, the gap between germline ends came to 12 bases. For the CDR3, the DNA is TGTGCCAGCAGCTTAGAGGGGCGCGACGGTAACTATGGCTACACCTTC. It yields the protein CASSLEGRDGNYGYTF.

This clone is a singleton in its sample. The chain employs TRBV27 and TRBJ1-4; TRBD1 might be the D (6 bases). The CDR3 is 14 residues long. Trimming removed 8 bases at V and 2 bases at J, with 12 bases between. Germline-derived CDR1 and CDR2 are MNHEY and SMNVEV (reference sequence). CDR3 amino acids: CASGGTSTNEKLFF. CDR3 DNA sequence: TGTGCCAGCGGGGGCACCAGCACTAATGAAAAACTGTTTTTT.

V usage is TRBV7-8 and J usage is TRBJ2-1; the D gene is possibly TRBD1 (5 bases). CDR3 size: 13 residues. Deletions cut 5 bases from V and 4 bases from J, with 9 bases between. Germline V gene lookup returns CDR1 SGHVS and CDR2 FQNEAQ. The CDR3 DNA sequence: TGTGCCAGCAGCAGGGGTCCTTACAATGAGCAGTTCTTC. Translated: CASSRGPYNEQFF. Full variable domain (outside the CDR3, taken from reference TRBV7-8 and TRBJ2-1): GAGVSQSPRYKVAKRGQDVALRCDPISGHVSLFWYQQALGQGPEFLTYFQNEAQLDKSGLPSDRFFAERPEGSVSTLKIQRTQQEDSAVYLCASSRGPYNEQFFGPGTRLTVL.

This clone was picked up a small number of times. The rearrangement uses TRBV25-1 and TRBJ1-3, with D hard to call. Trimming removed 7 bases from V and 4 bases from J, with 5 bases in between. In germline, CDR1 is MGHDK, CDR2 SYGVNS. The CDR3 runs 11 residues. The DNA of the CDR3 is TGTGCCAGCAAAACAGGAAACACCATATATTTT. It yields the protein CASKTGNTIYF.

This clone appeared a single time. The chain combines TRBV5-6 with TRBJ2-5, with TRBD2 matching over 12 bases. Germline lookup yields CDR1 SGHDT and CDR2 YYEEEE. There are 15 residues in the CDR3. Germline trimming cut 2 bases from V and 5 bases from J; bases unmatched to any gene: 4. CDR3 nucleotide sequence: TGTGCCAGCAGCTTAAGACTAGCGGGGGAGGAGACCCAGTACTTC. It is translated as CASSLRLAGEETQYF.

The V and J genes are TRBV5-1 and TRBJ2-2; a weak D match, TRBD1 (6 bases). The CDR3 sequence is 16 residues long. The germline V gene encodes CDR1 SGHRS and CDR2 YFSETQ. The V gene lost 5 bases and the J gene lost 1 base, with 15 bases spanning the gap. In DNA, the CDR3 is TGCGCCAGCAGGCCGGCCGGGACACAGAACACCGGGGAGCTGTTTTTT. Encoded protein: CASRPAGTQNTGELFF. The whole variable domain, remainder taken from reference TRBV5-1 and TRBJ2-2, is KAGVTQTPRYLIKTRGQQVTLSCSPISGHRSVSWYQQTPGQGLQFLFEYFSETQRNKGNFPGRFSGRQFSNSRSEMNVSTLELGDSALYLCASRPAGTQNTGELFFGEGSRLTVL.

The gene calls are TRBV10-3 and TRBJ1-3; 7 bases are a match to TRBD1. The CDR3 totals 14 residues. Germline-derived CDR1 and CDR2 are ENHRY and SYGVKD. V lost 5 bases and J lost 2; bases outside the gene matches: 3. The CDR3 protein is CAISTRGPGNTIYF. In DNA form, the CDR3 reads TGTGCCATCAGTACGAGGGGGCCTGGAAACACCATATATTTT.

CDR3 DNA: TGTGCCAGCAGCGTGACAGGGGGAAACACTGAAGCTTTCTTT. Amino acids: CASSVTGGNTEAFF. This sequence joins TRBV5-5 and TRBJ1-1; TRBD1 matches 9 bases. V trimming: 4 bases; J trimming: 2 bases; junction bases outside the gene matches: 3. CDR1 and CDR2 from the germline V gene are SGHKS and YYEKEE (reference sequence). The CDR3 sequence is 14 residues long.

V gene TRBV5-1 combines with J gene TRBJ1-4, with TRBD1 matching over 11 bases. Germline-derived CDR1 and CDR2 are SGHRS and YFSETQ. The ends lost 1 base at V and 6 bases at J; junction bases unmatched: 5. The CDR3 totals 16 residues. CDR3 sequence reads: CASSLSSGQGDEKLFF. CDR3 nucleotide sequence: TGCGCCAGCAGCTTGTCTTCGGGACAGGGGGATGAAAAACTGTTTTTT. Based on the CDR3 plus reference TRBV5-1 and TRBJ1-4, the full variable domain is KAGVTQTPRYLIKTRGQQVTLSCSPISGHRSVSWYQQTPGQGLQFLFEYFSETQRNKGNFPGRFSGRQFSNSRSEMNVSTLELGDSALYLCASSLSSGQGDEKLFFGSGTQLSVL.

The chain has TRBV19 and TRBJ2-5; 14 nucleotides align to TRBD2. This CDR3 comprises 18 residues. Unmatched junction bases numbered 12, after V lost 5 bases and J lost 4 bases. CDR1 and CDR2 (germline): LNHDA, SQIVND (reference sequence). CDR3 sequence reads: CASSVRRAGTSGRETQYF. Written as DNA, the CDR3 is TGTGCCAGTAGTGTCCGACGTGCCGGGACTAGCGGGAGAGAGACCCAGTACTTC.

This clone was observed a few times. This chain joins TRBV10-2 and TRBJ2-4; 8 nucleotides line up with TRBD1. Looked up from germline, CDR1 is WSHSY and CDR2 is SAAADI. With V trimmed by 4 bases and J by 8 bases, 7 bases remained unmatched. The CDR3 consists of 14 residues. The CDR3 region is CASSGLTGEDIQYF. The CDR3 DNA follows: TGCGCCAGCAGTGGTTTGACAGGGGAGGACATTCAGTACTTC.

This clone was seen a handful of times. The chain is built from TRBV5-1 and TRBJ2-7, with D perhaps matching TRBD2 (6 bases). The CDR3 totals 12 residues. The V and J ends lost 7 bases and 0 bases respectively, with 8 bases between them. Germline values: CDR1 SGHRS, CDR2 YFSETQ. This CDR3 is CASGTDSYEQYF. CDR3 DNA: TGCGCCAGCGGGACTGACTCCTACGAGCAGTACTTC.